This T cell receptor beta chain was documented in a study of blood T cell repertoires in COVID-19. Study-level information: From the United States, Italy and Spain came samples of acute and convalescent COVID-19.

Only in-frame clones appear in the TCRdb table, and some are missing; sequencing was by immunoSEQ multiplex PCR. The sample shows approximately 130,000 clones, just over 75% of them seen only once. CDR3 length equals 15 residues. Germline assignment: CDR1 MNHEY and CDR2 SVGAGI. Trimming at V came to 2 bases and at J to 8 bases, leaving 5 bases not matched to a gene. Input material: peripheral blood. This receptor was obtained from a human donor in a cohort sampled during active COVID-19. The chain has TRBV6-5 and TRBJ2-1, with 11 positions matching TRBD1. CDR3 sequence: CASSYGGQGVDEQFF. The CDR3 nucleotides read TGTGCCAGCAGTTACGGGGGACAGGGGGTCGATGAGCAGTTCTTC.